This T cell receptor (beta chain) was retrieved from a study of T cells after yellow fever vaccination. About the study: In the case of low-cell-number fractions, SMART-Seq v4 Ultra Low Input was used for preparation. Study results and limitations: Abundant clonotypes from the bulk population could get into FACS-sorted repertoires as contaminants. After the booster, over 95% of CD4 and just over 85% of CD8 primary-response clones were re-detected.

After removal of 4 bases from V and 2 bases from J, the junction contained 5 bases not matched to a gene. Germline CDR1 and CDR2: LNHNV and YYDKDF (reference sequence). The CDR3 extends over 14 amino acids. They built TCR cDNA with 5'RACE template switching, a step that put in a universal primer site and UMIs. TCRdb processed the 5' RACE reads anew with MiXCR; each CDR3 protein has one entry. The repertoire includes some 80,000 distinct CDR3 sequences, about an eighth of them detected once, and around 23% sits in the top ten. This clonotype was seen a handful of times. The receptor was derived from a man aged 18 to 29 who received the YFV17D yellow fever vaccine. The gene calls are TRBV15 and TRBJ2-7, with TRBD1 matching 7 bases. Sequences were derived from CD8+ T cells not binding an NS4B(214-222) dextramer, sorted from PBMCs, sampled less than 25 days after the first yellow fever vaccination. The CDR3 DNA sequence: TGTGCCACCAGCAACCGACAGGGTGCCTACGAGCAGTACTTC. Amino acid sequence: CATSNRQGAYEQYF.